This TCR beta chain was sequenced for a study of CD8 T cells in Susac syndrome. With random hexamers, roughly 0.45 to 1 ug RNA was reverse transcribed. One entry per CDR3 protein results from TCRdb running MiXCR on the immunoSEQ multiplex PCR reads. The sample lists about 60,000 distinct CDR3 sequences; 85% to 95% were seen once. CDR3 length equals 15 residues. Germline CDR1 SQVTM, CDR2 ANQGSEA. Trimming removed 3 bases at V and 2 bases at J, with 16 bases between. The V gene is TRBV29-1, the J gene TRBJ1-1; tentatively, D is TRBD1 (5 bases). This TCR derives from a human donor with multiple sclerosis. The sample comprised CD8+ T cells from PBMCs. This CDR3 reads CSVDLWEGRNTEAFF. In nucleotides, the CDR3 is TGCAGCGTTGATCTCTGGGAGGGGAGAAACACTGAAGCTTTCTTT. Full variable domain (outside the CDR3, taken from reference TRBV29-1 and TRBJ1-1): SAVISQKPSRDICQRGTSLTIQCQVDSQVTMMFWYRQQPGQSLTLIATANQGSEATYESGFVIDKFPISRPNLTFSTLTVSNMSPEDSSIYLCSVDLWEGRNTEAFFGQGTRLTVV.